This entry describes one TCR beta chain. Its antigen remains unknown. The CDR3 consists of 13 residues. The V and J ends lost 5 bases and 5 bases respectively, with 12 bases between them. Germline V lookup: CDR1 MNHEY, CDR2 SVGAGI. These data are taken from a study of CD8+ T cells in alopecia areata. Extracted RNA was reverse transcribed into cDNA, the sequencing template. The table came from immunoSEQ multiplex PCR; TCRdb's copy has only in-frame clones and leaves some out. The sample includes 200,000 to 250,000 clones, 67% of them seen just once. Study-level findings and limits: Clonality was higher in lesional than normal scalp, especially in alopecia totalis/universalis.

The sequences come from CD4+ T cells sorted from blood, collected at week 0. The sequence derives from a human donor with alopecia areata. This chain uses TRBV6-5 with TRBJ2-5, with D tentatively TRBD1 or TRBD2 (6 bases each). CDR3 region: CASSAPGAETQYF. The DNA of the CDR3 is TGTGCCAGCAGTGCCCCGGGGGCGGAGACCCAGTACTTC.